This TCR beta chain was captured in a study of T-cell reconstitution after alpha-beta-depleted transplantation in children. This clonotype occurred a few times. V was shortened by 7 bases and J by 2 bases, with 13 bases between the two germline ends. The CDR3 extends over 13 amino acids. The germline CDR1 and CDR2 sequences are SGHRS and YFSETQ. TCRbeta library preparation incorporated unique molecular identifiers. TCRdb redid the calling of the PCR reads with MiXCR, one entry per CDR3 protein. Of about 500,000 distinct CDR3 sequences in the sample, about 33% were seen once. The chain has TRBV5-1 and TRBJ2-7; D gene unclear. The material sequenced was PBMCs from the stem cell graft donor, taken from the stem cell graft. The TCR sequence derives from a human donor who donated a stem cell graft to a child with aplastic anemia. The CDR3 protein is CASCRGDTYEQYF. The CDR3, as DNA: TGCGCCAGCTGTCGCGGCGACACCTACGAGCAGTACTTC.